This section outlines one T cell receptor (beta chain) sequence together with its context. What it binds is unknown. Only in-frame clones appear in the TCRdb table, and some are missing; sequencing was by immunoSEQ multiplex PCR. The table has approximately 20,000 clones, 70% to 80% seen once. Patients got ipilimumab 1 mg/kg beginning 14 to 28 days post-transplant. Trimming took 8 bases from V and 2 from J, leaving 18 bases between them. CDR1 LNHDA and CDR2 SQIVND come from the germline V gene (reference sequence). This CDR3 contains 15 residues. This record belongs to a study of ipilimumab plus nivolumab after autologous stem cell transplantation. Study at large: A median of roughly eight nivolumab and 5 ipilimumab doses were given.

Study-wide points: TCR repertoire, Treg phenotype and gut microbiota reportedly support more study of this approach.

Material: PBMCs, obtained in a trial of ipilimumab plus nivolumab as post-transplant consolidation. The rearrangement links TRBV19 to TRBJ1-2; unclear D gene. This clonotype was sampled from a male donor with diffuse large B-cell lymphoma. CDR3 in amino acids: CASQAPGIPNYGYTF. The CDR3 nucleotides are TGTGCCAGTCAAGCCCCGGGCATCCCAAACTATGGCTACACCTTC.